What follows is one TCR beta chain and its context. This sample was taken from a study of T cell changes during pregnancy in multiple sclerosis. Trimming cost V 6 bases and J 1 base, with 13 bases left between them. Germline assignment: CDR1 ENHRY and CDR2 SYGVKD. This CDR3 has 15 amino acids. Produced via immunoSEQ multiplex PCR; TCRdb's table is partial and in-frame only. The repertoire holds fewer than 50,000 clones, with approximately 90% as singletons. The sequence was obtained from a female donor with multiple sclerosis, enrolled in a pregnancy study. The starting material was CD4+ T cells from peripheral blood mononuclear cells, obtained in the third trimester of pregnancy. V is TRBV10-3 and J is TRBJ1-5, with no clear D. The CDR3 loop reads CAISMEGRSNQPQHF. CDR3 DNA: TGTGCCATCAGCATGGAGGGTCGAAGCAATCAGCCCCAGCATTTT.